Detailed here is one T cell receptor (beta chain). Its cognate antigen is unknown. Assay used: immunoSEQ multiplex PCR; TCRdb lists only in-frame clones, some missing. Among 150,000 to 200,000 clones listed, around 93% were seen once. The data derive from a study of T cell responses to AZD1222 COVID-19 vaccine. The study, taken as a whole, reports: CD4 TCRs linked to vaccination spanned spike, dominating at 160-218 and 743-854. There were mostly white British donors and more females than males, and clonal diversity was possibly underestimated.

The CDR3 length is 13 residues. Germline V CDR1 and CDR2: MNHEY, SVGAGI. With 8 bases removed from V and 0 bases from J, the gap between germline ends came to 10 bases. The source is an adult in good health. The V call is TRBV6-5, the J call TRBJ1-1; D not certain. The sample in question was peripheral blood, obtained on day 0 of AZD1222 vaccination. The CDR3 bases are TGTGCCAGCGCAATGGGGATGAACACTGAAGCTTTCTTT. Translating it yields CASAMGMNTEAFF.